The 10 T cell receptor beta chains reported below all come from one sample, sequenced in a study of blood T cells in healthy people across ages. A sample-barcoded 5' primer and a J-beta primer mix were used in a second PCR of about 7 to 11 cycles. Each CDR3 protein is one row after TCRdb ran MiXCR on the 5' RACE reads. There are hundreds of thousands of distinct CDR3 sequences in the sample; 62% occur only once, and 25% to 35% lies in the top ten. The material sequenced was blood. The receptors stem from a man aged 25-45 years in good health.

J is TRBJ1-2 and V is TRBV30; 7 bases map to TRBD1. V lost 8 bases, J lost 3 bases, and 9 bases stayed unmatched. The CDR3 consists of 13 residues. From germline, CDR1 is GTSNPN and CDR2 SVGIG (reference sequence). CDR3 DNA sequence: TGTGCCCGATCGACAGGGCTCGACTATGGCTACACCTTC. It specifies CARSTGLDYGYTF.

This chain connects TRBV7-2 to TRBJ1-4; D is unclear. The CDR3 contains 11 residues. V dropped 5 bases and J dropped 5 bases, with 3 bases sitting between them. Per germline, CDR1 SGHTA and CDR2 FQGNSA. The CDR3 sequence: CASSGNEKLFF. As DNA, the CDR3 is TGTGCCAGCAGCGGCAATGAAAAACTGTTTTTT.

The V and J genes are TRBV6-4 and TRBJ1-2; a weak D match, TRBD1 (6 bases). Between the trimmed V and J ends, which lost 4 bases and 4 bases, there was a span of 16 bases. CDR1 is MRHNA and CDR2 is SNTAGT in the germline V gene. The CDR3 spans 15 residues. CDR3 nucleotide sequence: TGTGCCAGCAGTGTGGAGGGGGGCGCAAGCTATGGCTACACCTTC. Protein: CASSVEGGASYGYTF.

This clonotype was counted between two and nine times. The chain employs TRBV28 and TRBJ2-1; TRBD2 aligns across 10 bases. CDR1 and CDR2 (germline): MDHEN, SYDVKM. Losses at the gene ends were 6 bases for V and 1 base for J; bases not matched to a gene: 6. This CDR3 comprises 16 residues. CDR3 protein: CASRASGGVSYNEQFF. The CDR3 nucleotides are TGTGCCAGCAGAGCCAGCGGGGGGGTTTCCTACAATGAGCAGTTCTTC.

This chain connects TRBV20-1 to TRBJ1-6; 9 positions agree with TRBD1. The trim removed 1 base at V and 7 bases at J, leaving 11 bases unmatched. The CDR3 consists of 17 residues. Looked up from germline, CDR1 is DFQATT and CDR2 is SNEGSKA (reference sequence). CDR3 nucleotide sequence: TGCAGTGCTAGAGGGGAGGACAGGGGCTCTTCCAATTCACCCCTCCACTTT. Protein product: CSARGEDRGSSNSPLHF.

The chain employs TRBV6-6 and TRBJ2-7; a possible D gene is TRBD1 (6 bases). From germline, CDR1 is MNHNY and CDR2 SVGAGI (reference sequence). The CDR3 covers 17 residues. Trimming shortened V by 0 bases and J by 2 bases, and 17 bases separated the two germline ends. As DNA, the CDR3 is TGTGCCAGCAGTTACTCGGGTCCGGGACACGGAACCTACGAGCAGTACTTC. Its protein is CASSYSGPGHGTYEQYF.

This clonotype appeared once. V is TRBV4-3 and J is TRBJ1-6; 7 bases agree with TRBD1. The CDR3 extends over 15 amino acids. Germline CDR1 reads LGHNA; CDR2 reads YSLEER. With V trimmed by 2 bases and J by 11 bases, 9 bases remained unmatched. CDR3 nucleotide sequence: TGCGCCAGCAGCCAACACTTGACAGGGTTGACACCCCTCCACTTT. Its translation: CASSQHLTGLTPLHF.

The chain recombines TRBV5-1 with TRBJ2-5; no clear D. Trimming took 4 bases from V and 1 from J, leaving 8 bases between them. The CDR3 is 13 amino acids. Germline CDR1 reads SGHRS; CDR2 reads YFSETQ. The CDR3 DNA is TGCGCCAGCAGCCGATGGACCCAAGAGACCCAGTACTTC. It encodes CASSRWTQETQYF. Complete variable domain (other parts from reference TRBV5-1 and TRBJ2-5): KAGVTQTPRYLIKTRGQQVTLSCSPISGHRSVSWYQQTPGQGLQFLFEYFSETQRNKGNFPGRFSGRQFSNSRSEMNVSTLELGDSALYLCASSRWTQETQYFGPGTRLLVL.

The V call is TRBV27, the J call TRBJ2-1; 11 bases are shared with TRBD2. Unmatched junction bases numbered 11, after V lost 2 bases and J lost 5 bases. Germline V gene lookup returns CDR1 MNHEY and CDR2 SMNVEV (reference sequence). The CDR3 consists of 18 residues. CDR3 DNA: TGTGCCAGCAGTTTAATAAGTCCTAGCGGGGGGATTAACAATGAGCAGTTCTTC. Translation gives CASSLISPSGGINNEQFF.

The chain links TRBV28 to TRBJ2-4; 8 bases map to TRBD1. V dropped 11 bases and J dropped 6; count of bases not matched to a gene: 18. Germline V gene sequence: CDR1 MDHEN, CDR2 SYDVKM. The CDR3 sequence is 16 residues long. The CDR3 coding sequence is TGTGCCGGCACCATCGAGCTTGACAGGGGCAGAAACATTCAGTACTTC. Protein sequence: CAGTIELDRGRNIQYF.